The TCR beta chain under discussion was sequenced for a study of shared clonotypes between healthy human individuals. Overall study results and limits: As a rule, naive subsets had a larger estimated richness than memory subsets. The sampled material consisted only of blood, and tissue repertoires are likely to differ.

The CDR3 sequence is 14 residues long. Germline values: CDR1 SGHRS, CDR2 YFSETQ. Unmatched junction bases numbered 6, after V lost 4 bases and J lost 2 bases. Authors' data handling: ImmunoSEQ supplied junction-only sequences lacking quality scores, so filtering was different. Here immunoSEQ multiplex PCR was the method, and the copy in TCRdb shows in-frame clones only, minus some. V and J calls and clone size follow that table, whereas D and trimming were derived from the DNA. The sample shows 1,100,000 or so clones, approximately 78% of them seen only once. This clone has a single count. Its antigen remains unidentified.

This rearrangement joins TRBV5-1 to TRBJ2-7; the match to TRBD2 covers 7 bases. The sample consisted of memory CD4+ T cells from PBMCs. Indicated subset: CD45RA-negative fraction. The TCR sequence derives from a man between 18 and 29 years old in good health. Some clones in this sample may be carry-over from other donors' samples. CDR3: CASSPPSGAYEQYF. Here the CDR3 DNA reads TGCGCCAGCAGCCCCCCTAGCGGCGCCTACGAGCAGTACTTC.